One T cell receptor beta chain is described in this entry. This specimen belongs to a study of control samples from healthy donors and cancer patients. The CDR3 runs to 16 residues. Per the germline V gene, CDR1 is SGHTA and CDR2 is FQGNSA. Trimming cost V 4 bases and J 2 bases, with 17 bases left between them. Sequencing was performed with immunoSEQ multiplex PCR; in TCRdb, only in-frame clones are kept and a portion is missing. The sample lists about 130,000 clones, approximately 94% occurring once. The chain employs TRBV7-2 and TRBJ2-5; D possibly corresponds to TRBD2 (6 bases). This receptor was identified in a man aged 30 to 45 in good health. Sequencing was performed on blood. The CDR3 sequence: CASSSVSGRRQETQYF. CDR3 in DNA: TGTGCCAGCAGCTCAGTCTCTGGGAGGCGGCAAGAGACCCAGTACTTC.